This note documents a single T cell receptor (beta chain) sequence. The sequencing template was cDNA reverse transcribed from extracted RNA. Profiling relied on immunoSEQ multiplex PCR, and the TCRdb table lists in-frame clones only, not all of them. The sample consists of approximately 150,000 clones, 45% to 60% of them appearing once. The ends lost 3 bases at V and 2 bases at J; junction bases unmatched: 4. The CDR3 spans 14 residues. Germline assignment: CDR1 GTSNPN and CDR2 SVGIG (reference sequence). This entry comes from a study of CD8+ T cells in alopecia areata. The sample here was CD4+ T cells sorted from blood, taken at week 0. The sequence came from a human donor with alopecia areata. The chain links TRBV30 to TRBJ2-7; TRBD2 aligns across 10 bases. The CDR3 coding sequence is TGTGCCTGGAGCGCTGGACTAGCGGCCTACGAGCAGTACTTC. Its protein is CAWSAGLAAYEQYF.